This T cell receptor beta chain appears in the sequencing data of a study of cytomegalovirus exposure and HLA in healthy donors. Study information: When fewer than 400 donors were genotyped, just over 80% of them were found to fall in the Caucasian-associated ancestry cluster.

Unrecorded immune exposures were likely, despite nominal health at sampling. PCR primers comprised 60 Vbeta and 13 Jbeta primers. Only in-frame clones appear in the TCRdb table, and some are missing; sequencing was by immunoSEQ multiplex PCR. The profile shows some 160,000 clones, 65% to 80% of them singletons. The receptor was derived from a woman between 35 and 50 years old in good health and CMV-seropositive. Source material: PBMCs.

The CDR3 spells CASSPGLAGFTDTQYF. CDR3 DNA: TGTGCCAGCAGCCCTGGACTAGCGGGGTTCACAGATACGCAGTATTTT. V and J are TRBV7-2 and TRBJ2-3; 12 nucleotides align to TRBD2. The germline CDR1 and CDR2 sequences are SGHTA and FQGNSA. J lost 2 bases, V lost 5 bases, and 5 bases had no gene match. CDR3 length: 16 amino acids.